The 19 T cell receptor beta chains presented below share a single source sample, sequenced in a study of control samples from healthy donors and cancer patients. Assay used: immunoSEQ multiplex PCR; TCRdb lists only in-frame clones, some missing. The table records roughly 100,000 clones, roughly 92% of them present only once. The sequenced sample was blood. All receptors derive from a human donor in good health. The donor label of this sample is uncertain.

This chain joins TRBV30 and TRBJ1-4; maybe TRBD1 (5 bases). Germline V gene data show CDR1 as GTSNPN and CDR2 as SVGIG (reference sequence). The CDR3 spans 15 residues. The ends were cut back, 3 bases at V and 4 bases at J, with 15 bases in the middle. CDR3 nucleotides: TGTGCCTGGAGCCAAAGGGGTCTTCTTAATGAAAAACTGTTTTTT. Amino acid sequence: CAWSQRGLLNEKLFF.

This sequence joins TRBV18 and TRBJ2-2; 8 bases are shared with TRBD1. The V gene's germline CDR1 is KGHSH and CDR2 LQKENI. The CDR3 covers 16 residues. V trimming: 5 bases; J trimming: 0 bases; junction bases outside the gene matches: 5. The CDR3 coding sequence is TGTGCCAGCTCATCTGGACAGGGAGCGAACACCGGGGAGCTGTTTTTT. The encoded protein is CASSSGQGANTGELFF. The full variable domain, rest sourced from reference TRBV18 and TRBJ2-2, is NAGVMQNPRHLVRRRGQEARLRCSPMKGHSHVYWYRQLPEEGLKFMVYLQKENIIDESGMPKERFSAEFPKEGPSILRIQQVVRGDSAAYFCASSSGQGANTGELFFGEGSRLTVL.

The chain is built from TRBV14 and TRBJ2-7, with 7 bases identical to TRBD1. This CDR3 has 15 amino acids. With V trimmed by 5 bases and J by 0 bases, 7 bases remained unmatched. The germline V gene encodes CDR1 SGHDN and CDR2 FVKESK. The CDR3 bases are TGTGCCAGCAGCTCTACAGGGGACCCCTCCTACGAGCAGTACGTC. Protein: CASSSTGDPSYEQYV.

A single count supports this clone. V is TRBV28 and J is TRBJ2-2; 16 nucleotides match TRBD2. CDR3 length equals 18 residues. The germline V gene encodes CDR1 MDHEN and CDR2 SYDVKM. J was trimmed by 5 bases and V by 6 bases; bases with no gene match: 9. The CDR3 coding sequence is TGTGCCAGCAGACCACCGGGACTAGCGGGGGGGCGGACCGGGGAGCTGTTTTTT. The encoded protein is CASRPPGLAGGRTGELFF.

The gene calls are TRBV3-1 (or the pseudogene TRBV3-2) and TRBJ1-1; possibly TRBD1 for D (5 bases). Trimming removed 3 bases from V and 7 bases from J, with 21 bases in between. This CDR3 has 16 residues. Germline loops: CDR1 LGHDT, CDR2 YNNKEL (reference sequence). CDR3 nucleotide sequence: TGTGCCAGCAGCCACCAAGGGGTAAAGTCTATTGGTGAAGCTTTCTTT. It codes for CASSHQGVKSIGEAFF.

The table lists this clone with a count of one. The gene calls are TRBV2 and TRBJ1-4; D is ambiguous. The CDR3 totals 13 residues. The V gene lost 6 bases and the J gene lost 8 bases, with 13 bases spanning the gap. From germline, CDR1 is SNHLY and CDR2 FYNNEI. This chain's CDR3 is CASRGLDTEKLFF. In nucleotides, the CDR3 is TGTGCCAGCAGGGGCCTGGATACAGAAAAACTGTTTTTT.

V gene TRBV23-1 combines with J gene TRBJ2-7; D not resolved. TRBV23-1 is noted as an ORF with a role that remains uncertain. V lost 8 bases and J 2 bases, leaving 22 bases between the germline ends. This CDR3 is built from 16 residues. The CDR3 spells CASLLVSVRRTYEQYV. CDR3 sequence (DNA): TGCGCCAGCTTGCTGGTATCGGTCAGGCGAACCTACGAGCAGTACGTC.

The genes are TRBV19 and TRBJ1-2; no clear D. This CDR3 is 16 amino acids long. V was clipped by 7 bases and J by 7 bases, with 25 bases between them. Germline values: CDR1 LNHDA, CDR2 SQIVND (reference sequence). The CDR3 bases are TGTGCCAGTAACGCCCCATCAGAACCCCATTCAGGTGGCTACACCTTC. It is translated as CASNAPSEPHSGGYTF.

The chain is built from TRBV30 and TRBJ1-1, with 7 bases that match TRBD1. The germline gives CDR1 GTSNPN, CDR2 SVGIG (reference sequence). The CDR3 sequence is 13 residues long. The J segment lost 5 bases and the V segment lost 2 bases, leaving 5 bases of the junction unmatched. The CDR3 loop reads CAWSRQGGTEAFF. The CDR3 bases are TGTGCCTGGAGTCGACAGGGAGGGACTGAAGCTTTCTTT.

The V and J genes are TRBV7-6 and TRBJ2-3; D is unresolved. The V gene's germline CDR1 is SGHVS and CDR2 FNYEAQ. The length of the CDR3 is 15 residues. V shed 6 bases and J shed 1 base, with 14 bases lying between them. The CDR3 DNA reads TGTGCCAGCAGTCCGTCCGAGCGCGGCACAGATACGCAGTATTTT. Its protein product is CASSPSERGTDTQYF.

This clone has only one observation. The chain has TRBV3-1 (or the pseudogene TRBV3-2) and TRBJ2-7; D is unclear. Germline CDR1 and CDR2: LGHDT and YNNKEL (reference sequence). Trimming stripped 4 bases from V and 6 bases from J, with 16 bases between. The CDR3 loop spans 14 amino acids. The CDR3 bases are TGTGCCAGCAGCCTTCGGCATTACGGGTCCGAGCAGTACTTC. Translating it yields CASSLRHYGSEQYF.

CDR3 amino acids: CASSQGQTNTEAFF. CDR3 bases: TGCGCCAGCAGCCAGGGACAGACCAATACTGAAGCTTTCTTT. This chain uses TRBV5-1 with TRBJ1-1; TRBD1 agrees at 7 bases. Looked up from germline, CDR1 is SGHRS and CDR2 is YFSETQ. Losses at the gene ends were 4 bases for V and 5 bases for J; bases not matched to a gene: 8. The CDR3 covers 14 residues.

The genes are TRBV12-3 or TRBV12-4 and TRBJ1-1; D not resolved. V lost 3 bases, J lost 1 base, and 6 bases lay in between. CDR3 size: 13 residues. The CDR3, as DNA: TGTGCCAGCAGTTTTGGGCAGAACACTGAAGCTTTCTTT. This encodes CASSFGQNTEAFF.

For the CDR3, the DNA is TGTGCCACCAGCGGGGGCAGGGGTATGGAGACCCAGTACTTC. This codes for CATSGGRGMETQYF. The chain is built from TRBV15 and TRBJ2-5, with D perhaps matching TRBD1 (6 bases). From germline, CDR1 is LNHNV and CDR2 YYDKDF (reference sequence). The ends were cut back, 5 bases at V and 5 bases at J, with 15 bases in the middle. CDR3 size: 14 residues.

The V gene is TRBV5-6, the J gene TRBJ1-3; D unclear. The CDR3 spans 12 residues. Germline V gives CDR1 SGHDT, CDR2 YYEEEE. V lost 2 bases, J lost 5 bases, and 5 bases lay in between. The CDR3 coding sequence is TGTGCCAGCAGCTTAGAGCGAAACACCATATATTTT. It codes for CASSLERNTIYF.

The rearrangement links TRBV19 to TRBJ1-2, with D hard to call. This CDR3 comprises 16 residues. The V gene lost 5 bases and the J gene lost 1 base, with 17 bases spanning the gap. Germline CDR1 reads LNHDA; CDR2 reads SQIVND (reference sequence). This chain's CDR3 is CASSSNYIENNYGYTF. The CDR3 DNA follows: TGTGCCAGTAGTTCCAATTACATAGAGAATAACTATGGCTACACCTTC.

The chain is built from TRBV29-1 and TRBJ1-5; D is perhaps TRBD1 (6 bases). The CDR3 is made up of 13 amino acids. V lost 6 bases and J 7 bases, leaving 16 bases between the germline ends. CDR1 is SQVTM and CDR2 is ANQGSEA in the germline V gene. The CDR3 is CSVEGGVGQPQHF. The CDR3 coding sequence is TGCAGCGTCGAGGGGGGGGTCGGGCAGCCCCAGCATTTT.

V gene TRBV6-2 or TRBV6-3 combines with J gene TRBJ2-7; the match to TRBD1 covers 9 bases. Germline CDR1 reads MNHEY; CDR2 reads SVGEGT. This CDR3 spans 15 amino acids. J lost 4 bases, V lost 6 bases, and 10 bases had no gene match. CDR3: CASSPGTGLRYEQYV. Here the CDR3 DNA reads TGTGCCAGCAGCCCAGGGACAGGGCTAAGGTACGAGCAGTACGTC.

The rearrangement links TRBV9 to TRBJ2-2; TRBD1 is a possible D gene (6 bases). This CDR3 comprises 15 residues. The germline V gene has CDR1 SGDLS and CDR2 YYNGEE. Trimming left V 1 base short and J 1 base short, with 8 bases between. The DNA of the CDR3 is TGTGCCAGCAGCGTACAGGGGTTGAACACCGGGGAGCTGTTTTTT. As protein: CASSVQGLNTGELFF.